Listed here are 10 T cell receptor beta chains from one sample, sequenced in a study of blood T cell repertoires in COVID-19. Method: immunoSEQ multiplex PCR; TCRdb's copy keeps in-frame clones and lacks some. The data contain under 300,000 clones, over 80% of them seen just once; the ten biggest clones take up roughly 3.3%. The sequenced material came from peripheral blood. These receptors were obtained from a woman aged 40-49 years with acute or convalescent COVID-19.

This clone was counted a few times. V usage is TRBV6-6 and J usage is TRBJ1-4; D may be TRBD1 (5 bases). V was trimmed by 6 bases and J by 5 bases, leaving 13 bases between them. The CDR3 contains 14 residues. The germline V gene encodes CDR1 MNHNY and CDR2 SVGAGI (reference sequence). CDR3 DNA sequence: TGTGCCAGCAGAGACAGTTACCTAAATGAAAAACTGTTTTTT. Translating it yields CASRDSYLNEKLFF.

This chain joins TRBV19 and TRBJ1-2, with 8 positions matching TRBD1. Unmatched junction bases numbered 11, after V lost 4 bases and J lost 7 bases. Germline V lookup: CDR1 LNHDA, CDR2 SQIVND (reference sequence). This CDR3 spans 15 amino acids. The DNA of the CDR3 is TGTGCCAGTAGTACAAACCGCAGGGGGCCTCTTGGCTACACCTTC. Translation gives CASSTNRRGPLGYTF.

The genes are TRBV5-4 and TRBJ2-4; D gene ambiguous. V lost 0 bases, J lost 3 bases, and 10 bases lay in between. The CDR3 runs to 15 residues. Germline lookup yields CDR1 SGHNT and CDR2 YYREEE (reference sequence). CDR3 sequence (DNA): TGTGCCAGCAGCTTGGCACTGTCTGACAAAAACATTCAGTACTTC. Its translation is CASSLALSDKNIQYF.

V is TRBV30 and J is TRBJ1-6; a possible D gene is TRBD1 (6 bases). Trimming pared 2 bases from V and 6 bases from J, leaving 14 bases between. This CDR3 comprises 15 residues. Germline loops: CDR1 GTSNPN, CDR2 SVGIG (reference sequence). CDR3 DNA sequence: TGTGCCTGGAGTAGCGGGGGGCAGGTTAATTCACCCCTCCACTTT. Translating gives CAWSSGGQVNSPLHF.

The chain has TRBV6-5 and TRBJ2-3; 7 bases agree with TRBD2. CDR1 and CDR2 (germline): MNHEY, SVGAGI. This CDR3 region has 14 residues. V dropped 7 bases and J dropped 1; count of bases not matched to a gene: 5. The CDR3 sequence is CASMRGWGTDTQYF. CDR3 nucleotide sequence: TGTGCCAGCATGCGGGGGTGGGGCACAGATACGCAGTATTTT.

The chain uses TRBV5-1 and TRBJ1-1; D remains unclear. The CDR3 sequence is 14 residues long. V lost 6 bases to trimming and J lost 7 bases, with 19 bases between them. Germline loops: CDR1 SGHRS, CDR2 YFSETQ. CDR3 in amino acids: CASKESKGELEAFF. CDR3 nucleotide sequence: TGCGCCAGCAAGGAAAGTAAGGGAGAACTTGAAGCTTTCTTT. Full variable domain (outside the CDR3, taken from reference TRBV5-1 and TRBJ1-1): KAGVTQTPRYLIKTRGQQVTLSCSPISGHRSVSWYQQTPGQGLQFLFEYFSETQRNKGNFPGRFSGRQFSNSRSEMNVSTLELGDSALYLCASKESKGELEAFFGQGTRLTVV.

The table lists this clone with a count of one. The chain couples TRBV6-2 or TRBV6-3 to TRBJ1-6; possible D gene TRBD1, 6 bases. CDR1 and CDR2 from the germline V gene are MNHEY and SVGEGT. The CDR3 runs to 17 residues. V was trimmed by 6 bases and J by 9 bases, leaving 24 bases between them. CDR3 DNA: TGTGCCAGCAGCCCTGGGGGTCAGAGGGGGTCCAGTTCACCCCTCCACTTT. This sequence encodes CASSPGGQRGSSSPLHF.

V usage is TRBV27 and J usage is TRBJ2-1; 10 bases fit TRBD2. This CDR3 spans 18 amino acids. The junction had 11 bases not matched to a gene; V was cut back by 2 bases and J by 4 bases. Germline CDR1 and CDR2: MNHEY and SMNVEV (reference sequence). CDR3 sequence (DNA): TGTGCCAGCAGTTTACGGTACCCTAGCGGGGGAAGTTACAATGAGCAGTTCTTC. This codes for CASSLRYPSGGSYNEQFF.

The rearrangement links TRBV3-1 (or the pseudogene TRBV3-2) to TRBJ2-7, with 7 nucleotides matching TRBD1. Germline-derived CDR1 and CDR2 are LGHDT and YNNKEL (reference sequence). The V and J ends lost 1 base and 5 bases, in that order; junction bases with no gene match: 5. There are 14 residues in the CDR3. The CDR3: CASSQGEGADEQYV. In nucleotides, the CDR3 is TGTGCCAGCAGCCAAGGCGAGGGGGCGGACGAGCAGTACGTC.

V is TRBV10-1 and J is TRBJ2-3; 9 bases fit TRBD2. V was clipped by 6 bases and J by 6 bases; unmatched bases: 10. Germline assignment: CDR1 WNHNN and CDR2 SYGVQD (reference sequence). The CDR3 loop spans 15 amino acids. The CDR3 protein is CASSVAGGLGDTQYF. CDR3 coding DNA: TGCGCCAGCAGCGTGGCGGGGGGGCTCGGGGATACGCAGTATTTT.